Following are 20 T cell receptor beta chains from one sample sequenced in a study of blood T cell repertoires in COVID-19. Repertoires were generated with immunoSEQ multiplex PCR, while TCRdb's copy carries only in-frame clones and drops some. Among approximately 35,000 clones listed, roughly 88% were seen once. Sequencing input: peripheral blood. These receptor sequences come from a human donor in a cohort sampled during active COVID-19.

V and J are TRBV7-9 and TRBJ2-1; tentative D call: TRBD1 (7 bases). This CDR3 has 16 amino acids. Germline loops: CDR1 SEHNR, CDR2 FQNEAQ (reference sequence). V lost 2 bases, J lost 4 bases, and 15 bases lay in between. The chain's CDR3 is CASSLYGRGTYNEQFF. The DNA for the CDR3 is TGTGCCAGCAGCTTATATGGCAGGGGGACTTACAATGAGCAGTTCTTC.

This sequence joins TRBV27 and TRBJ1-5; the D gene is possibly TRBD1 (6 bases). In germline, CDR1 is MNHEY, CDR2 SMNVEV (reference sequence). CDR3 length: 14 residues. The V end lost 3 bases, the J end lost 4 bases, and 10 bases lay between the germline ends. CDR3 sequence reads: CASSFKTGNQPQHF. Here the CDR3 DNA reads TGTGCCAGCAGTTTCAAAACAGGGAATCAGCCCCAGCATTTT.

The rearrangement uses TRBV18 and TRBJ1-2, with 10 bases that match TRBD1. Per germline, CDR1 KGHSH and CDR2 LQKENI. J gave up 8 bases and V 1 base, and 7 bases lay outside the gene matches. The CDR3 consists of 15 residues. Here the CDR3 reads CASSPQPRTGGGYTF. The CDR3, as DNA: TGTGCCAGCTCACCACAACCCCGGACAGGGGGAGGCTACACCTTC.

This chain links TRBV4-3 with TRBJ2-7; D is unclear. V lost 0 bases and J 0 bases, leaving 6 bases between the germline ends. The CDR3 contains 14 residues. Germline-derived CDR1 and CDR2 are LGHNA and YSLEER. In DNA, the CDR3 is TGCGCCAGCAGCCAAGATAAGCTCTCCTACGAGCAGTACTTC. It codes for CASSQDKLSYEQYF.

The chain employs TRBV7-2 and TRBJ1-3; D not resolved. V shed 3 bases and J shed 0 bases, with 6 bases lying between them. Germline V gene data show CDR1 as SGHTA and CDR2 as FQGNSA. The CDR3 runs 14 residues. In nucleotides, the CDR3 is TGTGCCAGCAGCTTTGAACTCTCTGGAAACACCATATATTTT. Protein product: CASSFELSGNTIYF.

The chain joins TRBV7-2 to TRBJ2-5, with D tentatively TRBD2 (5 bases). The CDR3 spans 15 residues. The germline V and J ends were trimmed by 4 bases and 3 bases, with 15 bases remaining between them. Germline assignment: CDR1 SGHTA and CDR2 FQGNSA. CDR3 residues: CASSSWASLEETQYF. The CDR3 bases are TGTGCCAGCAGCTCCTGGGCTAGCTTAGAAGAGACCCAGTACTTC.

This chain uses TRBV19 with TRBJ1-1; TRBD1 is a possible D gene (6 bases). There are 20 residues in the CDR3. The V and J ends lost 0 bases and 0 bases respectively, with 23 bases between them. The germline V gene has CDR1 LNHDA and CDR2 SQIVND (reference sequence). CDR3 sequence reads: CASSIDPGTRMRDVNTEAFF. The CDR3 region has the DNA TGTGCCAGTAGTATAGATCCCGGGACACGTATGAGAGATGTGAACACTGAAGCTTTCTTT.

J is TRBJ1-2 and V is TRBV5-4; D gene ambiguous. V was cut by 0 bases and J by 2 bases, with 5 bases left in between. The CDR3 runs to 13 residues. CDR1 and CDR2 from the germline V gene are SGHNT and YYREEE (reference sequence). The CDR3 region is CASSLERNYGYTF. CDR3 DNA sequence: TGTGCCAGCAGCTTGGAACGGAACTATGGCTACACCTTC.

The rearrangement uses TRBV7-9 and TRBJ2-7; D is unresolved. V was pared by 3 bases and J by 0 bases, with 6 bases between. The CDR3 is 13 residues long. Germline CDR1 reads SEHNR; CDR2 reads FQNEAQ (reference sequence). Here the CDR3 reads CASSFGGSYEQYF. For the CDR3, the DNA is TGTGCCAGCAGCTTTGGCGGCTCCTACGAGCAGTACTTC.

V gene TRBV11-3 combines with J gene TRBJ2-1; 11 nucleotides match TRBD1. The germline CDR1 and CDR2 sequences are SGHNT and YENEEA. J lost 6 bases, V lost 4 bases, and 5 bases had no gene match. The CDR3 runs 15 residues. In DNA form, the CDR3 reads TGTGCCAGCAGCTCAGGGGGGACAGGGGGCAATGAGCAGTTCTTC. Translated: CASSSGGTGGNEQFF.

The V call is TRBV30, the J call TRBJ2-5; D is unresolved. The CDR3 has 13 amino acids. In germline, CDR1 is GTSNPN, CDR2 SVGIG (reference sequence). Trimming removed 0 bases from V and 5 bases from J, with 10 bases in between. The DNA for the CDR3 is TGTGCCTGGAGTGTACGTGTGCGGGAGACCCAGTACTTC. Its protein product is CAWSVRVRETQYF.

The chain combines TRBV19 with TRBJ1-2, with unresolved D. CDR3 length equals 15 residues. CDR1 and CDR2 (germline): LNHDA, SQIVND (reference sequence). With 3 bases removed from V and 2 bases from J, the gap between germline ends came to 13 bases. Here the CDR3 reads CASSIPGGPNYGYTF. DNA for the CDR3: TGTGCCAGTAGTATCCCGGGCGGGCCGAACTATGGCTACACCTTC.

This clone was found a few times. V gene TRBV2 combines with J gene TRBJ1-5; D not resolved. Germline V lookup: CDR1 SNHLY, CDR2 FYNNEI. The CDR3 totals 13 residues. V lost 6 bases, J lost 9 bases, and 15 bases lay in between. This CDR3 reads CASRPGGYLPQHF. CDR3 DNA sequence: TGTGCCAGCAGACCCGGAGGGTATTTGCCCCAGCATTTT.

This clone came up a few times. This chain connects TRBV19 to TRBJ2-6; tentatively, D is TRBD1 (6 bases). V lost 10 bases, J lost 4 bases, and 14 bases lay in between. The CDR3 totals 14 residues. Per germline, CDR1 LNHDA and CDR2 SQIVND (reference sequence). The CDR3 spells CATQQGTGANVLTF. CDR3 in DNA: TGTGCCACCCAACAGGGTACCGGGGCCAACGTCCTGACTTTC.

The V and J genes are TRBV9 and TRBJ2-1, with D perhaps TRBD1 (6 bases). CDR1 and CDR2 from the germline V gene are SGDLS and YYNGEE. There are 15 residues in the CDR3. V lost 2 bases to trimming and J lost 1 base, with 10 bases between them. CDR3 amino acids: CASSVDRKSYNEQFF. The CDR3 nucleotides read TGTGCCAGCAGCGTTGACAGGAAGTCCTACAATGAGCAGTTCTTC.

The chain combines TRBV6-4 with TRBJ2-2; no firm D call. Per the germline V gene, CDR1 is MRHNA and CDR2 is SNTAGT. The CDR3 contains 14 residues. V was trimmed by 6 bases and J by 0 bases, leaving 8 bases between them. CDR3 coding DNA: TGTGCCAGCAGACCTAAACCGAACACCGGGGAGCTGTTTTTT. As protein: CASRPKPNTGELFF.

V usage is TRBV15 and J usage is TRBJ2-7, with a weak D call TRBD2 (5 bases). V dropped 4 bases and J dropped 1 base, with 8 bases sitting between them. This CDR3 has 13 amino acids. The germline CDR1 and CDR2 sequences are LNHNV and YYDKDF (reference sequence). The DNA for the CDR3 is TGTGCCACCAGCATCGGGGAGTCCTACGAGCAGTACTTC. Translation gives CATSIGESYEQYF.

The CDR3 reads CASSPRQETYYGYTF. DNA of the CDR3: TGTGCCAGCTCACCACGACAGGAGACCTACTATGGCTACACCTTC. The chain employs TRBV18 and TRBJ1-2, with D possibly matching TRBD1 (6 bases). Germline V gene sequence: CDR1 KGHSH, CDR2 LQKENI. Trimming pared 1 base from V and 3 bases from J, leaving 12 bases between. The CDR3 covers 15 residues.

The rearrangement links TRBV5-1 to TRBJ2-1; a possible D gene is TRBD2 (6 bases). V lost 4 bases and J 7 bases, leaving 18 bases between the germline ends. This CDR3 is built from 15 residues. In germline, CDR1 is SGHRS, CDR2 YFSETQ. The CDR3 reads CASSDTGVYSNEQFF. CDR3 nucleotide sequence: TGCGCCAGCAGCGATACGGGGGTTTATAGTAATGAGCAGTTCTTC. The full variable domain, in which reference TRBV5-1 and TRBJ2-1 provide the parts outside the CDR3, is KAGVTQTPRYLIKTRGQQVTLSCSPISGHRSVSWYQQTPGQGLQFLFEYFSETQRNKGNFPGRFSGRQFSNSRSEMNVSTLELGDSALYLCASSDTGVYSNEQFFGPGTRLTVL.

The genes are TRBV25-1 and TRBJ2-7; D remains unclear. The CDR3 length is 11 residues. The V end lost 5 bases, the J end lost 2 bases, and 4 bases lay between the germline ends. Germline loops: CDR1 MGHDK, CDR2 SYGVNS. The CDR3 DNA sequence: TGTGCCAGCAGTAGCCCCTACGAGCAGTACTTC. Protein product: CASSSPYEQYF.